The sequence of this T cell receptor (beta chain) was determined in a study of molecular identifiers for immune sequencing clone quantification. Study-wide points: Jurkat TCR RNA spiked in from one cell (amid some 1 million naive cells) was reportedly detectable. For highly expanded clones, sizes could be underestimated when identical TCR molecules share a barcode.

Germline CDR1 is MNHEY and CDR2 is SMNVEV (reference sequence). The CDR3 is 15 residues long. The ends were cut back, 5 bases at V and 0 bases at J, with 14 bases in the middle. The authors sorted naive CD8 T cells as CD8+CD4-CCR7+CD45RA+. Points on this clonotype: Its cognate antigen is unknown. With a much larger clone just one base away, this may be a read error. Given the absence of the conserved phenylalanine or tryptophan at the CDR3 end, a read error is likely.

Via MiXCR, TCRdb re-called the PCR reads, giving one row per CDR3 protein. In the table there are tens of thousands of distinct CDR3 sequences, about a sixth of which are singletons. The receptor comes from a human donor in good health. Some libraries in this study had Jurkat cell RNA spiked in. The chain combines TRBV27 with TRBJ2-7; D is ambiguous. Sequencing was performed on naive CD8+ T cells from blood, with Jurkat cell RNA spiked in. The subset denotes: FACS-sorted CD8+CD4-CCR7+CD45RA+ naive T cells. CDR3 nucleotides: TGTGCCAGCAGTCCGCTAGGTTACGGCTCCTACGAGCAGTACATC. Translating it yields CASSPLGYGSYEQYI.